The sequence of this TCR beta chain was determined in a study of cytomegalovirus exposure and HLA in healthy donors. Study outcomes and limitations: There were reportedly fewer N-insertions in an Asian-associated ancestry cluster than the approximately 670-donor mean, in a later analysis. Researchers reported in a later analysis that a missense DCLRE1C variant was tied to TCR beta V- and J-gene trimming. Using a false discovery rate of 0.05, a later analysis showed that 15,000 to 20,000 TCR beta sequences were associated with HLA alleles.

The CDR3 loop spans 13 amino acids. V gave up 4 bases and J gave up 4 bases; unmatched junction bases: 3. Germline loops: CDR1 SGHRS, CDR2 YFSETQ. A word on this clone: Its specificity is unknown. Other nucleotide sequences from this sample produce the same CDR3.

This PCR relied on a set of 60 Vbeta primers and 13 Jbeta primers. Sequencing was performed with immunoSEQ multiplex PCR; in TCRdb, only in-frame clones are kept and a portion is missing. The sample has 180,000 or so clones, over 65% seen once. Sequencing was done on a sample of PBMCs. The rearrangement uses TRBV5-1 and TRBJ2-7; 9 bases line up with TRBD1. This TCR was sampled from a young man in good health and CMV-seronegative. The CDR3 coding sequence is TGCGCCAGCAGCACAGGGGGCTCATACGAGCAGTACTTC. Residues: CASSTGGSYEQYF.